A single TCR beta chain is shown here with its context. The antigen is not known. These data belong to a study of CD4 T cells in relation to SARS-CoV-2 and coronaviruses. The unexposed donors gave CD4+ T cells in about 2011-2018, prior to COVID-19. CD4+ T cells were isolated from the cells after around 11 days of culture. Testing used SARS-CoV-2 S/N and four cold-coronavirus spikes on unexposed-donor CD4+ T cells, cells permitting. TCRdb keeps only in-frame clones here, not all; method: immunoSEQ multiplex PCR. The data show roughly 18,000 clones, around 80% seen once. The CDR3 has 15 amino acids. Trimming cost V 0 bases and J 5 bases, with 11 bases left between them.

Sequencing was carried out using CD4+ T cells from PBMCs, cultured in vitro. The source of this sequence is a human donor in good health. The rearrangement links TRBV23-1 to TRBJ2-1; the D is unclear. TRBV23-1 is placed among ORFs of uncertain function. CDR3 sequence (DNA): TGCGCCAGCAGTCAATCCGGAACCATTAACAATGAGCAGTTCTTC. Translated, it gives CASSQSGTINNEQFF.